This T cell receptor (beta chain) was sequenced in a study of shared clonotypes between healthy human individuals. Turning to this clone: This same CDR3 is encoded by further DNA sequences in the sample.

Deep level was the assay's run setting. The table came from immunoSEQ multiplex PCR; TCRdb's copy has only in-frame clones and leaves some out. The data hold some 680,000 clones, with roughly 73% observed a single time. Trimming removed 6 bases from V and 0 bases from J, with 5 bases in between. The CDR3 length is 12 residues. Germline V CDR1 and CDR2: SNHLY, FYNNEI. The TCR sequence derives from a woman aged 25 to 39 in good health. The chain employs TRBV2 and TRBJ1-1; D gene unclear. The source material was memory CD4+ T cells sorted from blood. The subset here: CD45RA-negative fraction. The CDR3 region has the DNA TGTGCCAGCAGCCCCATGAACACTGAAGCTTTCTTT. Protein sequence: CASSPMNTEAFF.